This note documents a single T cell receptor (beta chain) sequence. This clone was found once. Its recognized antigen is unknown. No base qualities exist here, and no much larger clone lies one base off it. Five or six elective full-term cesarean deliveries at 37-41 weeks of gestation, with no labor and no rupture of membranes, were the source of the term cord blood. Pregnancies with fetal demise, active maternal HSV infection or known maternal HIV infection were excluded from the study. A FACSAria III cell sorter was used to sort live, Annexin V-negative naive CD8+ T cells (CD3+CD8+CD45RA+CCR7+). Each sample yielded roughly 17,000 to 110,000 sorted naive CD8+ T cells. Preassembled standardized sampling kits were used to collect mixed venous-arterial cord blood. Cord blood was held at room temperature and processed no more than 4 hours after collection. Ficoll-Paque density gradient centrifugation of diluted blood was used to isolate mononuclear cells. Mononuclear cells were cryopreserved in around 10% DMSO with roughly 90% FBS and stored long term at -150°C before sorting. Thawed cells were stained with Annexin V and antibodies against CD3, CD8, CCR7 and CD45RA. The DNeasy Blood and Tissue Kit was used to extract genomic DNA from snap-frozen pellets of sorted cells.

This sample was included in a study of naive CD8 T cells in extremely preterm neonates (dated by TCRdb to the late 2010s). Looking at the study overall: The study compared TCRbeta CDR3 repertoires of sorted naive CD8+ T cells across four age groups: extremely preterm neonates, term neonates, young children and adults. The paper as a whole reports these results and caveats: Significantly lower iChao1 richness than in all other age groups (p < 0.05) and an even clone distribution were observed in preterm neonates, indicating a less rich repertoire. Compared with the older groups, preterm CDR3s were shorter and closer to germline, carrying fewer N additions and showing less junctional trimming. A higher proportion of shared CDR3 nucleotide sequences was found in preterm neonates (approximately 2.5%) than in term neonates (approximately 0.4%), young children (roughly 0.03%) and adults (about 0.01%). Prospective longitudinal studies of preterm and term neonates were called for by the authors so that T cell development could be tracked within individuals. Among the limitations the authors pointed out were a small sample size and productive template counts that varied across preterm samples.

A two-step, bias-controlled multiplex PCR was used to amplify TCRbeta CDR3 regions from genomic DNA. The multiplex PCR included primers specific for each TRBV and TRBJ gene segment. The immunoSEQ Assay was used to generate TCRbeta repertoire data. In the paper's pipeline: To merge closely related sequences, reads went through filtering and clustering using a relative-frequency ratio and a modified nearest-neighbor algorithm. The V, D and J gene assignments for CDR3 sequences were based on IMGT annotation. Template counts were corrected for PCR amplification bias and quantified by comparison with synthetic TCR CDR3 analog sequences. Only unique productive sequences, that is, in-frame CDR3 sequences lacking stop codons, were included in the analyses. The immunoSEQ Analyzer software was used to calculate iChao1 richness and clonality, with clonality defined as 1 minus Pielou's evenness. Statistical testing was performed in JMP, using Student's t-test or a non-parametric test depending on Shapiro-Wilk normality results. Held by TCRdb, this immuneACCESS table contains in-frame sequences only and omits some clones. Under half of the omission traces to an unresolved V gene where checked; the cause of the rest is unknown. The V and J calls and clone size are taken from that table; D and trimming were inferred from the DNA. For this sample there are some 4,900 clones; around 97% appear just once. The ten largest clones take up 0.47% of the sample.

V and J lose 3 bases and 8 bases, and a span of 10 bases separates them. Based on the germline V gene (reference sequence), the CDR1 and CDR2 sequences are LNHDA and SQIVND. Including the terminal cysteine and phenylalanine, the CDR3 comprises 12 residues. The DNA shown is the 36-base CDR3, in frame from base 1. The material sequenced was naive CD8+ T cells from cord blood. The receptor comes from a newborn in good health. The V and J genes are TRBV19 and TRBJ1-1; no D segment can be confidently identified. The CDR3 protein: CASSISRGEAFF. The bases are TGTGCCAGTAGTATCAGCAGAGGGGAAGCTTTCTTT.